This T cell receptor (beta chain) was obtained from a study of cytomegalovirus exposure and HLA in healthy donors (dated by TCRdb to the late 2010s). In the study overall: An earlier analysis of 587 of the donors reported 276 Gb of sequence data and 95 million to 140 million unique TCR beta sequences obtained from some 170 million T cells. An early release that covered approximately 600 HLA-typed donors contained approximately 300 gigabases of sequencing data and about 84 million unique TCR sequences. Of the roughly 400 genotyped donors, around 81% fell in the genetic ancestry cluster associated with self-reported Caucasian donors. The study aimed to test whether signatures of past pathogen exposure could be identified by cataloging public T cell receptors. The study used immunosequencing to profile the T cell repertoires of approximately 650 subjects and linked those repertoires to cytomegalovirus serostatus. In addition to the first cohort of approximately 670 subjects, a separate validation cohort of approximately 130 different subjects was used. The study combined high-throughput TCR immunosequencing, statistical association of individual TCRs with disease status, and machine learning to predict cytomegalovirus infection status. In a later analysis, previously published TCR beta repertoires from several hundred donors were re-analyzed and high-resolution HLA genotyping was added so that TCR occurrence patterns could be studied. Rather than drawing on any new phenotypic data, the later analysis identified candidate immune exposures from TCR beta sequences and the way those sequences occurred across donors. In an earlier analysis of roughly 600 of the donors, high-throughput TCR beta sequencing was used to judge whether each TCR beta V gene segment behaved as functional or pseudogenic. Alongside the repertoire data, information on donor age, sex, ethnicity and CMV serostatus was compiled. Genome-wide SNP genotypes for about 65% of the 666 donors were used in a later genetic analysis, which treated that subset as a discovery cohort. Every repertoire in the discovery cohort had been generated on one and the same sequencing platform. Both class I and class II loci were covered by HLA typing, at four-digit resolution. The number of typed donors differed by locus: 629-630 for A, B, C, DRB1 and DQB1; some 540 for DQA1; approximately 610 for DPA1; and some 450 for DPB1. Four or five DR-DQ haplotypes were handled as single units for association and clustering because linkage in the cohort was strong. On average, roughly 240,000 unique TCR beta nucleotide sequences were sequenced per donor among several hundred genotyped donors of the cohort, with 15% to 20% of those sequences being non-productive. Overall study outcomes, separate from this receptor: A further reported finding was that TCR beta sequences accurately predicted the HLA-A and HLA-B alleles for most subjects in the first cohort. While some public TCRs were present in many individuals, most TCR sequences turned up only very rarely across donors. According to the authors, the approach could potentially be generalized to other disease states and immunological phenotypes. Because counts were too low, some 16 rarely observed V segments, including chromosome 9 orphons, were excluded from the earlier analysis of roughly 580 of the donors. In an earlier analysis of around 600 of the donors, most TCR beta V segments were observed in productive rearrangements about 90% or about 30% of the time, broadly matching IMGT annotations. Roughly uniform sequencing depth across donors was assumed in presence/absence analyses, although this assumption may not hold. Several of the top co-occurrence clusters appeared to be linked to parvovirus B19, influenza, CMV and Epstein-Barr virus, according to a later analysis. In vitro tests confirmed that a few of the cytomegalovirus-associated TCR beta chains recognize cytomegalovirus antigens. Compared with equally common non-associated chains, HLA-associated TCR beta chains in a later analysis were more clonally expanded and had lower generation probabilities. A later analysis found that TCR association rates varied across HLA loci, with DRB1 alleles showing the most associated TCRs and HLA-C alleles the fewest. Most CMV-associated TCR beta chains appeared to be HLA-restricted in a later analysis, and the HLA associations seemed to be driven largely by CMV exposure. A later genetic analysis associated a missense DCLRE1C variant with V-gene and J-gene trimming of TCR beta chains, and an independent cohort replicated the association. In this cohort, only TCR beta chains were sequenced, and detectable features were limited by the absence of alpha or paired-chain data. The study gave a list of roughly 150 TCR beta chains associated with cytomegalovirus. A cluster of highly shared sequence variants was judged likely to represent a technical artifact of the sequencing pipeline. When HLA alleles, especially DR and DQ, strongly co-occurred, attributing TCR associations to individual alleles was difficult. Some IMGT-functional V segments, including TRBV6-2 and TRBV6-3, could not be distinguished by the 87-base-pair reads and were therefore excluded. Because some donors lacked HLA typing at each locus, the association tests relied only on the typed subset. Correlated functional status among segregating V segments might reflect linkage disequilibrium, but an unknown experimental factor could not be ruled out. Cytomegalovirus status was reported to be diagnosed by the classifier with high specificity and sensitivity in both the original and validation cohorts. According to a later genetic analysis, donors in an Asian-associated ancestry cluster had fewer N-insertions in productive TCRs than the approximately 650-donor mean. Immune exposure information for the cohort was limited to CMV serostatus. A later analysis associated around 16,000 TCR beta sequences with specific HLA alleles at a false discovery rate of 0.05.

Points on this clone: Its antigen target is currently unknown. Per-base quality was not reported, and no clone a single base away is much larger than it.

The receptor library was made with the immunoSEQ multiplex PCR assay. For the multiplex PCR, a mixture combining 60 forward primers for TCR Vbeta segments and 13 reverse primers for TCR Jbeta segments was used. Amplification of the CDR3 region of rearranged TCR beta genes was performed with a multiplex PCR assay on genomic DNA. The Illumina HiSeq System was used to sequence the amplified TCR beta libraries as 87-base-pair reads. On the authors' methods: A later analysis counted around 72 million unique TCR beta chains across the 550 to 700 repertoires, and approximately 11 million of these chains were shared by at least two donors. A nearest-neighbor algorithm error-corrected the raw reads and collapsed the reads into unique sequences, merging closely related sequences to remove PCR and sequencing errors. To assign V, D and J gene segments, CDR3 sequences were aligned to IMGT reference sequences. For a sequence to be retained, a match of at least six nucleotides was required to both a V gene segment and a J gene segment. A rearrangement counted as productive if the CDR3 had no stop codons and remained in frame with V and J, and every other rearrangement counted as non-productive. CDR3 was defined by IMGT convention, running from the second conserved V-encoded cysteine to the conserved J-encoded phenylalanine. The earlier analysis of 500 to 600 of the donors excluded sequences that lacked an unambiguous match to a single V gene segment. In an earlier analysis of approximately 560 of the donors, a V segment was called functional when productive rearrangements were above 56.7%, and segregating when the standard deviation between donors exceeded 5%. To diagnose cytomegalovirus status from the catalog of TCR beta chain sequences, a statistical classification framework was built. In a later analysis, TCR nucleotide sequences were compared against IMGT/GENE-DB human TR gene sequences so that V and J genes could be assigned. A later analysis assigned CDR3 sequences and most-parsimonious VDJ recombination scenarios with the TCRdist pipeline. In a later analysis, every TCR beta chain was defined by the combination of its CDR3 amino acid sequence and its V-gene family, and reads without a unique V-gene family were dropped. A later analysis removed over 500 highly shared, low-generation-probability nucleotide sequences to deal with suspected cross-contamination and a sequencing artifact. A later analysis calculated a clonal expansion index for each public chain from normalized within-repertoire ranks of inferred template counts. In a later analysis, generation probabilities were computed with a VDJ recombination model fitted to out-of-frame rearrangements, and the resulting probabilities were checked against IGoR. A later analysis scored TCR-TCR, TCR-HLA and TCR-CMV co-occurrence with hypergeometric tests, applying a repertoire-size bias correction to TCR pairs. In a later analysis, false discovery rates were estimated by permuting HLA or CMV assignments 20 times. In a later analysis, co-occurring TCRs were grouped using DBSCAN, with TCRdist sequence similarity added in when clustering inside HLA-allele-positive subsets. For co-occurrence clustering, repertoires with fewer than 30,000 or more than 120,000 public chains were excluded, along with four or five repertoires with anomalous nucleotide sharing. Held by TCRdb, this immuneACCESS table contains in-frame sequences only and omits some clones. Under half of the omission traces to an unresolved V gene where checked; the cause of the rest is unknown. Clone size and the V and J calls come from that table; the DNA yielded D and trimming. Recorded for this sample are approximately 130,000 clones; around 82% of them occurred a single time. Together, the top ten hold around 1.2% of the sample.

From the cysteine up to the phenylalanine, the CDR3 has a length of 14 residues. The only DNA kept is the CDR3, 42 bases in frame from the first base. The germline V gene yields SNHLY for CDR1 and FYNNEI for CDR2. Germline trimming amounts to 8 bases on V and 4 bases on J, with 8 as the count of junction bases outside the gene matches. The cohort was made up of about 670 healthy bone marrow donors. All cohort members were sampled while nominally healthy, although unrecorded immune exposures were likely present. The donor was CMV seronegative and was included in the group of about 400 seronegative cohort members. A peripheral blood sample was provided by each donor, and peripheral blood mononuclear cells were used for TCR beta sequencing. Genomic DNA extraction from the blood cell samples was performed with the Qiagen DNeasy Blood Extraction Kit.

This sequence originates from a man aged 50 or older in good health and CMV-seronegative. The rearrangement joined TRBV2 to TRBJ2-1, and 7 junction bases match TRBD2. The sequenced material came from PBMCs. The nucleotide sequence reads TGTGCCAGCGGACGGGACTACCCTTACAATGAGCAGTTCTTC. Its protein product is CASGRDYPYNEQFF.